Listed below are T cell receptor beta chains from one sample, sequenced in a study of cytomegalovirus exposure and HLA in healthy donors. Generated by immunoSEQ multiplex PCR, the TCRdb table keeps only in-frame clones and is missing some. The repertoire has some 200,000 clones, approximately 78% of them found once; the top ten carry roughly 0.8%. The sequencing input was PBMCs. The origin of the receptors is a young woman in good health and CMV-seronegative. The CDR3 runs from the conserved cysteine through the conserved F or W. D genes are given only for firm matches. Clone size is stated in some rows and not others, as once, few, many or a class when expanded.

CDR3: CASSPPTGGLGFGSGYTF
DNA: TGTGCCAGCAGCCCCCCAACGGGGGGATTAGGGTTTGGAAGTGGCTACACCTTC
J: TRBJ1-2
V: TRBV5-4
size: .
D: .

CDR3: CSANDRGNEQFF
DNA: TGCAGCGCTAACGACAGGGGGAATGAGCAGTTCTTC
J: TRBJ2-1
V: TRBV29-1
size: .
D: TRBD1

CDR3: CASSEGTAKGYTF
DNA: TGTGCCAGCAGTGAGGGGACAGCCAAGGGCTACACCTTC
J: TRBJ1-2
V: TRBV2
size: .
D: TRBD1

CDR3: CASRDQLASQYF
DNA: TGTGCCAGCAGGGACCAACTAGCCTCTCAGTACTTC
J: TRBJ2-4
V: TRBV2
size: .
D: .

CDR3: CASSLGREFDEQYF
DNA: TGTGCCAGCAGTTTAGGCCGGGAGTTCGACGAGCAGTACTTC
J: TRBJ2-7
V: TRBV28
size: .
D: .

CDR3: CSAPTGGLYGYTF
DNA: TGCAGCGCTCCGACAGGGGGCCTCTATGGCTACACCTTC
J: TRBJ1-2
V: TRBV29-1
size: .
D: TRBD1

CDR3: CAWSVGGQETQYF
DNA: TGTGCCTGGAGTGTCGGCGGTCAAGAGACCCAGTACTTC
J: TRBJ2-5
V: TRBV30
size: .
D: .

CDR3: CASTTGQMNTGELFF
DNA: TGTGCCAGTACTACGGGACAGATGAACACCGGGGAGCTGTTTTTT
J: TRBJ2-2
V: TRBV19
size: .
D: TRBD1

CDR3: CAWSGAGTTGELFF
DNA: TGTGCCTGGAGTGGAGCGGGTACTACCGGGGAGCTGTTTTTT
J: TRBJ2-2
V: TRBV30
size: .
D: .

CDR3: CASSLGQGAEAFF
DNA: TGTGCCAGCAGTTTAGGACAGGGCGCTGAAGCTTTCTTT
J: TRBJ1-1
V: TRBV27
size: few
D: TRBD1

CDR3: CASSGTGVLSVQPQHF
DNA: TGTGCCAGCAGTGGGACAGGGGTCCTCTCGGTCCAGCCCCAGCATTTT
J: TRBJ1-5
V: TRBV6-1
size: .
D: TRBD1

CDR3: CASSLQQALEQFF
DNA: TGTGCCAGCAGTTTACAACAGGCATTGGAGCAGTTCTTC
J: TRBJ2-1
V: TRBV27
size: .
D: .

CDR3: CAIIPGQGNTGELFF
DNA: TGCGCCATAATTCCGGGACAGGGGAACACCGGGGAGCTGTTTTTT
J: TRBJ2-2
V: TRBV10-2
size: .
D: TRBD1

CDR3: CASSLWIGGDTEAFF
DNA: TGTGCCAGCAGCTTATGGATAGGGGGGGACACTGAAGCTTTCTTT
J: TRBJ1-1
V: TRBV11-2
size: few
D: .

CDR3: CASRPTSGLINEQFF
DNA: TGTGCCAGCAGGCCCACTAGCGGGCTTATCAATGAGCAGTTCTTC
J: TRBJ2-1
V: TRBV28
size: .
D: TRBD2

CDR3: CASSDYRDYGYTF
DNA: TGTGCCAGCAGCGACTACAGGGACTATGGCTACACCTTC
J: TRBJ1-2
V: TRBV9
size: .
D: .

CDR3: CASSLLSSGGYNEQFF
DNA: TGTGCCAGCAGTTTATTATCTTCGGGAGGGTACAATGAGCAGTTCTTC
J: TRBJ2-1
V: TRBV27
size: .
D: TRBD2

CDR3: CASRGTGRVTGELFF
DNA: TGTGCCAGCAGGGGGACAGGGAGAGTGACCGGGGAGCTGTTTTTT
J: TRBJ2-2
V: TRBV7-9
size: .
D: TRBD1

CDR3: CASREWNTEAFF
DNA: TGTGCCAGCAGGGAGTGGAACACTGAAGCTTTCTTT
J: TRBJ1-1
V: TRBV28
size: .
D: .

CDR3: CASSMTGGGSPLHF
DNA: TGTGCCAGTAGTATGACAGGGGGTGGTTCACCCCTCCACTTT
J: TRBJ1-6
V: TRBV19
size: .
D: TRBD1

CDR3: CASSLARQLQETQYF
DNA: TGTGCCAGCAGCTTAGCGAGGCAGCTCCAAGAGACCCAGTACTTC
J: TRBJ2-5
V: TRBV7-8
size: .
D: .

CDR3: CASSGLAGEVNEQFF
DNA: TGTGCCAGCAGCGGACTAGCGGGAGAGGTCAATGAGCAGTTCTTC
J: TRBJ2-1
V: TRBV9
size: .
D: TRBD2

CDR3: CASSETTGFIHEQYF
DNA: TGTGCCAGCAGTGAAACGACAGGGTTCATCCACGAGCAGTACTTC
J: TRBJ2-7
V: TRBV6-1
size: .
D: TRBD1

CDR3: CASSPLSGQGVETQYF
DNA: TGTGCCAGCAGCCCCCTCTCGGGACAGGGGGTAGAGACCCAGTACTTC
J: TRBJ2-5
V: TRBV7-7
size: .
D: TRBD1

CDR3: CASRGTGGSETQYF
DNA: TGTGCCAGCAGGGGGACAGGGGGATCGGAGACCCAGTACTTC
J: TRBJ2-5
V: TRBV5-6
size: .
D: TRBD1

CDR3: CASSYAGGQDHEQYF
DNA: TGTGCCAGCAGTTACGCGGGGGGCCAGGACCACGAGCAGTACTTC
J: TRBJ2-7
V: TRBV6-5
size: .
D: TRBD2

CDR3: CASSFSDRLYEQYF
DNA: TGTGCCAGCAGCTTCTCGGACAGACTCTACGAGCAGTACTTC
J: TRBJ2-7
V: TRBV7-2
size: .
D: .

CDR3: CASRDNSGRGNNEQFF
DNA: TGTGCCAGCAGGGATAATAGCGGGAGGGGAAACAATGAGCAGTTCTTC
J: TRBJ2-1
V: TRBV27
size: .
D: TRBD2

CDR3: CASSVSRENEQFF
DNA: TGCGCCAGCAGTGTCTCGCGGGAAAATGAGCAGTTCTTC
J: TRBJ2-1
V: TRBV10-1
size: .
D: .